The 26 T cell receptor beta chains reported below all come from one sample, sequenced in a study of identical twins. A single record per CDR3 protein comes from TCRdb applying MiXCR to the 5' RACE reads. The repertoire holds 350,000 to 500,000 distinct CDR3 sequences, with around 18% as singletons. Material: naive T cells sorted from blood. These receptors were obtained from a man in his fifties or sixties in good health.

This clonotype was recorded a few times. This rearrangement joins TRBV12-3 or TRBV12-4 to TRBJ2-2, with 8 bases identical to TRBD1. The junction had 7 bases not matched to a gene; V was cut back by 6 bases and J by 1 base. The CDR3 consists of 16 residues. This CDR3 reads CASSRRTGWNTGELFF. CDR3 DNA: TGTGCCAGCAGCCGAAGGACAGGGTGGAACACCGGGGAGCTGTTTTTT.

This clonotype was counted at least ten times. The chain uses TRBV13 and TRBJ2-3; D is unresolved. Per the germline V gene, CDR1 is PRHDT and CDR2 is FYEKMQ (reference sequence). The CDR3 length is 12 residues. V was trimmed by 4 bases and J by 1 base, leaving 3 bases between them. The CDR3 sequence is CASSWGTDTQYF. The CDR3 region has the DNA TGTGCCAGCAGCTGGGGCACAGATACGCAGTATTTT. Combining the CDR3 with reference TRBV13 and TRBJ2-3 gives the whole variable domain AAGVIQSPRHLIKEKRETATLKCYPIPRHDTVYWYQQGPGQDPQFLISFYEKMQSDKGSIPDRFSAQQFSDYHSELNMSSLELGDSALYFCASSWGTDTQYFGPGTRLTVL.

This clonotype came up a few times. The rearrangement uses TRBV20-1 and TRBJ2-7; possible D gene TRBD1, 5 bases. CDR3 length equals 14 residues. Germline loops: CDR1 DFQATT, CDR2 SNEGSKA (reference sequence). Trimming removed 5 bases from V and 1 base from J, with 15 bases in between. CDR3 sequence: CSAPRVQQSYEQYF. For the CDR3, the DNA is TGCAGTGCTCCCAGGGTGCAACAATCCTACGAGCAGTACTTC.

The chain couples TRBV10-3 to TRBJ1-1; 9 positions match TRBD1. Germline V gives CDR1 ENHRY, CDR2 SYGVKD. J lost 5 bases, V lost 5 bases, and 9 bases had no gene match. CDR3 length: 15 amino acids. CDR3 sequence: CAISPRTGDGTEAFF. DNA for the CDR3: TGTGCCATCAGTCCCAGGACAGGGGATGGGACTGAAGCTTTCTTT.

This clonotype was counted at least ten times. CDR3 amino acids: CSARGPSFIEQYF. The CDR3 DNA reads as TGCAGCGCCAGGGGGCCTTCCTTTATTGAGCAGTACTTC. J is TRBJ2-7 and V is TRBV29-1; 8 positions agree with TRBD1. CDR1 SQVTM and CDR2 ANQGSEA come from the germline V gene. V shed 7 bases, J shed 7 bases, and the junction held 12 bases outside the gene matches. This CDR3 is 13 amino acids long.

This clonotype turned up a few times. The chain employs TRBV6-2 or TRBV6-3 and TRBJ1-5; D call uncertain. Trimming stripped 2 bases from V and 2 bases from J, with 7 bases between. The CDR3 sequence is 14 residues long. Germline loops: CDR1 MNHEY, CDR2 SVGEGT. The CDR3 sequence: CASSYMGGNQPQHF. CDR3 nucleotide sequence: TGTGCCAGCAGTTACATGGGTGGCAATCAGCCCCAGCATTTT.

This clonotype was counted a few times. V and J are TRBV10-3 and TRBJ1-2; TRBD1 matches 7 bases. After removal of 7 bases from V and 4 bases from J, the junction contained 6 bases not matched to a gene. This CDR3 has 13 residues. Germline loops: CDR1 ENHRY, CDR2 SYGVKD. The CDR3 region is CAINQGVGYGYTF. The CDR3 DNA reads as TGTGCCATCAACCAGGGGGTTGGCTATGGCTACACCTTC.

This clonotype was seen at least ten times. The CDR3 nucleotides read TGCGCCAGCAGCCAGGTCTACAATGAGCAGTTCTTC. This translates into CASSQVYNEQFF. The V gene is TRBV5-1, the J gene TRBJ2-1; D gene ambiguous. With 4 bases removed from V and 3 bases from J, the gap between germline ends came to 5 bases. The CDR3 extends over 12 amino acids. The germline V gene encodes CDR1 SGHRS and CDR2 YFSETQ.

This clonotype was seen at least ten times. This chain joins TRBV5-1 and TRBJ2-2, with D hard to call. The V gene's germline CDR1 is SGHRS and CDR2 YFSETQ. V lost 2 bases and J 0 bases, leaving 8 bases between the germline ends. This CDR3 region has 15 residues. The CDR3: CASSLQEANTGELFF. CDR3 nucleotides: TGCGCCAGCAGCTTACAAGAAGCGAACACCGGGGAGCTGTTTTTT.

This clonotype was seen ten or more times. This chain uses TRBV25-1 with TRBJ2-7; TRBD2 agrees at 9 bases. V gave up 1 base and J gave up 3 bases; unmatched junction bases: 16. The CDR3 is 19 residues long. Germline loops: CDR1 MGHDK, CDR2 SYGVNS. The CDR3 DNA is TGTGCCAGCAGTGAATCGCTGGCGGGAGGGCCGGGTTTAGGCTACGAGCAGTACTTC. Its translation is CASSESLAGGPGLGYEQYF.

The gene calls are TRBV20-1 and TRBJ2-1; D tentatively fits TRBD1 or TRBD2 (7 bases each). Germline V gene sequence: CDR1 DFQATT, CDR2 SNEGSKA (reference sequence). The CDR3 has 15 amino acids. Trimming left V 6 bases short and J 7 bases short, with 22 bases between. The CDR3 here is CSALRGAGGKNEQFF. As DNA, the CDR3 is TGCAGTGCCCTCCGGGGGGCAGGGGGTAAAAATGAGCAGTTCTTC.

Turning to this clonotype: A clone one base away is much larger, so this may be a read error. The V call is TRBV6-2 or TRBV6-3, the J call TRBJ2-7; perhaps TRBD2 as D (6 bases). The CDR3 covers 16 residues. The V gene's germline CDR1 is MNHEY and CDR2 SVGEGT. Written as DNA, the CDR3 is TGTACCAGCAGTCGGACCCCCGGGACTCAAAAGGTCGAGCAGTACTTC. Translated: CTSSRTPGTQKVEQYF.

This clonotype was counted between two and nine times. CDR3 sequence (DNA): TGCGCCAGCAGCCAAGAGGGGGTCGGTGGGGCCAACGTCCTGACTTTC. It encodes CASSQEGVGGANVLTF. The V gene is TRBV4-3, the J gene TRBJ2-6, with D perhaps assigned TRBD1 or TRBD2 (5 bases each). The germline V gene has CDR1 LGHNA and CDR2 YSLEER. The CDR3 covers 16 residues. V shed 0 bases and J shed 3 bases, with 9 bases lying between them.

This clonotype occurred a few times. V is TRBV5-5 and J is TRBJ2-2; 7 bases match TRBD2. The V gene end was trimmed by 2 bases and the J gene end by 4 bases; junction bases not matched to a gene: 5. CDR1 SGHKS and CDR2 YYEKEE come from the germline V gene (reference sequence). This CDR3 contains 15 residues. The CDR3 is CASSFGGWSTGELFF. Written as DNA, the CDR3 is TGTGCCAGCAGCTTCGGGGGGTGGAGCACCGGGGAGCTGTTTTTT. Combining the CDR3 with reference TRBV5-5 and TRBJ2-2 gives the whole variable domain DAGVTQSPTHLIKTRGQQVTLRCSPISGHKSVSWYQQVLGQGPQFIFQYYEKEERGRGNFPDRFSARQFPNYSSELNVNALLLGDSALYLCASSFGGWSTGELFFGEGSRLTVL.

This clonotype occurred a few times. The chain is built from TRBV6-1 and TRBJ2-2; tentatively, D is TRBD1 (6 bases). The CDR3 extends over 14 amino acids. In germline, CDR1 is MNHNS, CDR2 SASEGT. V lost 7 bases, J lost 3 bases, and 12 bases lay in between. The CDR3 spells CASKYRVDTGELFF. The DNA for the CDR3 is TGTGCCAGCAAGTACAGGGTCGACACCGGGGAGCTGTTTTTT.

In DNA, the CDR3 is TGTGCCAGCAGCCCGACTAGTCGGGCAGATACGCAGTATTTT. Translation: CASSPTSRADTQYF. The chain is built from TRBV7-2 and TRBJ2-3, with D maybe TRBD2 (6 bases). Trimming shortened V by 5 bases and J by 4 bases, and 13 bases separated the two germline ends. The CDR3 runs to 14 residues. The germline V gene has CDR1 SGHTA and CDR2 FQGNSA.

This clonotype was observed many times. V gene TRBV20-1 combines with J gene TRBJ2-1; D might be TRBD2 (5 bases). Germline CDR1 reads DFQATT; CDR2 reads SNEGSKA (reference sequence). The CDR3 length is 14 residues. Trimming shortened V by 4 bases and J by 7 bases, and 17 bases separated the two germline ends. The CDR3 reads CSAKGGSVRNEQFF. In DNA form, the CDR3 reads TGCAGTGCTAAGGGCGGGTCGGTCCGGAATGAGCAGTTCTTC.

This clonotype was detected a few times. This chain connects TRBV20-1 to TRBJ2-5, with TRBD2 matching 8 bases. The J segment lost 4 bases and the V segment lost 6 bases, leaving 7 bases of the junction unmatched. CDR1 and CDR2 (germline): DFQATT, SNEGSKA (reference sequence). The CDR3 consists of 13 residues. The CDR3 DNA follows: TGCAGTGCGAAGCGGGAGAGTCGAGAGACCCAGTACTTC. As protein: CSAKRESRETQYF.

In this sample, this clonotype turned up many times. The CDR3: CASSLWDRETQYF. The CDR3 nucleotides are TGTGCCAGCAGTTTATGGGACCGGGAGACCCAGTACTTC. The chain employs TRBV27 and TRBJ2-5, with D perhaps TRBD1 or TRBD2 (5 bases each). The CDR3 sequence is 13 residues long. Germline lookup yields CDR1 MNHEY and CDR2 SMNVEV (reference sequence). Between the trimmed V and J ends, which lost 1 base and 5 bases, there was a span of 8 bases.

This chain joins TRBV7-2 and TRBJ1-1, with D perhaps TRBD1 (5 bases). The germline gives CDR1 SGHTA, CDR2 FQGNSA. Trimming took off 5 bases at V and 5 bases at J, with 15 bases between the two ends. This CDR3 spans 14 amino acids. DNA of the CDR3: TGTGCCAGCAGCGTTAGTCCGCGGGGGACTGAAGCTTTCTTT. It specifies CASSVSPRGTEAFF.

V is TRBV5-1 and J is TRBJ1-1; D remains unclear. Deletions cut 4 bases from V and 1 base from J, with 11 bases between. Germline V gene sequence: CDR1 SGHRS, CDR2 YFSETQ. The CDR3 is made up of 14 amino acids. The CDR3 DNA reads TGCGCCAGCAGCACCCGACGGGGGAACACTGAAGCTTTCTTT. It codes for CASSTRRGNTEAFF.

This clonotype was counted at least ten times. The CDR3 spells CASSLDFGYRGDTQYF. CDR3 nucleotide sequence: TGTGCCAGCAGCTTAGATTTCGGTTACCGCGGGGATACGCAGTATTTT. V is TRBV11-2 and J is TRBJ2-3; a weak D match, TRBD2 (5 bases). The CDR3 has 16 residues. With 0 bases removed from V and 6 bases from J, the gap between germline ends came to 16 bases. Germline values: CDR1 SGHAT, CDR2 FQNNGV.

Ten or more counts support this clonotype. For the CDR3, the DNA is TGCAGCGTTGAAGATTCCGGTCCAAGCTCCTACGAGCAGTACTTC. Protein product: CSVEDSGPSSYEQYF. This chain connects TRBV29-1 to TRBJ2-7, with D unresolved. V was shortened by 0 bases and J by 0 bases, with 12 bases between the two germline ends. Germline values: CDR1 SQVTM, CDR2 ANQGSEA. This CDR3 contains 15 residues.

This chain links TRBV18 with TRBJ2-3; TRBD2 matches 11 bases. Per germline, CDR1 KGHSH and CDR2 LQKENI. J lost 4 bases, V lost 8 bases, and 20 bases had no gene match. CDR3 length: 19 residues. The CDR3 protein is CASPSGTGQLAGAPDTQYF. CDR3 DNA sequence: TGTGCCAGCCCCTCTGGGACCGGGCAACTAGCGGGAGCGCCAGATACGCAGTATTTT.

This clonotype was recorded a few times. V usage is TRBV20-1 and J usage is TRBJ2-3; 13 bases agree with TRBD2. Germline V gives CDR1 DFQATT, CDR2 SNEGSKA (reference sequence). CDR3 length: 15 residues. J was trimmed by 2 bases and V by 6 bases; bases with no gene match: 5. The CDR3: CSAFTSGGATDTQYF. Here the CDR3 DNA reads TGCAGTGCCTTTACTAGCGGGGGGGCCACAGATACGCAGTATTTT.

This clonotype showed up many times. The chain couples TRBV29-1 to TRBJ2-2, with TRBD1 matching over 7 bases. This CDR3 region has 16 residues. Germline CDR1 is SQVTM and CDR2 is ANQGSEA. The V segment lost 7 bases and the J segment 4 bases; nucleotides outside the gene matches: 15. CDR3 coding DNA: TGCAGCGCCACAAGGGACAGCCGAATAGGCACCGGGGAGCTGTTTTTT. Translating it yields CSATRDSRIGTGELFF.